Below are 11 T cell receptor beta chains sequenced from a single sample in a study of CD8+ T cells in alopecia areata. Noted treatment: oral pan-JAK inhibitor, 5-10 mg twice daily. cDNA serving as the sequencing template came from extracted, reverse transcribed RNA. The assay was immunoSEQ multiplex PCR, and TCRdb's table has in-frame clones only and misses some. The table records about 190,000 clones, around three fifths of them present only once. Sequencing used CD4+ T cells sorted from blood, obtained at roughly week 49, from a patient treated with tofacitinib. The receptors stem from a human donor with alopecia areata.

V and J are TRBV5-6 and TRBJ2-5; D unresolved. V was shortened by 0 bases and J by 5 bases, with 8 bases between the two germline ends. This CDR3 region has 13 residues. The germline gives CDR1 SGHDT, CDR2 YYEEEE. CDR3 DNA: TGTGCCAGCAGCTTGGGAAGAAGGGAGACCCAGTACTTC. Protein product: CASSLGRRETQYF.

This clone was detected only a few times. The V gene is TRBV29-1, the J gene TRBJ2-4; no clear D gene. The ends were cut back, 5 bases at V and 4 bases at J, with 12 bases in the middle. Germline V gene data show CDR1 as SQVTM and CDR2 as ANQGSEA. CDR3 length: 13 amino acids. This CDR3 is CSVFSPGKNIQYF. CDR3 in DNA: TGCAGCGTTTTTTCCCCTGGGAAAAACATTCAGTACTTC. Based on the CDR3 plus reference TRBV29-1 and TRBJ2-4, the full variable domain is SAVISQKPSRDICQRGTSLTIQCQVDSQVTMMFWYRQQPGQSLTLIATANQGSEATYESGFVIDKFPISRPNLTFSTLTVSNMSPEDSSIYLCSVFSPGKNIQYFGAGTRLSVL.

The rearrangement links TRBV30 to TRBJ1-5; the D is unclear. V was pared by 2 bases and J by 0 bases, with 5 bases between. There are 13 residues in the CDR3. Germline values: CDR1 GTSNPN, CDR2 SVGIG (reference sequence). In DNA, the CDR3 is TGTGCCTGGAGTCACGGTAGCAATCAGCCCCAGCATTTT. It specifies CAWSHGSNQPQHF.

V gene TRBV30 combines with J gene TRBJ1-3; D is ambiguous. Germline V gene sequence: CDR1 GTSNPN, CDR2 SVGIG (reference sequence). This CDR3 comprises 13 residues. Trimming took off 0 bases at V and 5 bases at J, with 8 bases between the two ends. The CDR3 spells CAWSVLERNTIYF. DNA for the CDR3: TGTGCCTGGAGTGTACTCGAGAGAAACACCATATATTTT.

This chain connects TRBV7-2 to TRBJ2-3; 8 positions agree with TRBD2. CDR3 length: 14 residues. V lost 5 bases to trimming and J lost 11 bases; unmatched junction nucleotides: 12. Germline assignment: CDR1 SGHTA and CDR2 FQGNSA. CDR3 sequence reads: CASSQGDLRGGQYF. CDR3 DNA: TGTGCCAGCAGCCAAGGGGACCTTCGGGGGGGGCAGTATTTT.

J is TRBJ1-4 and V is TRBV29-1; the D gene is possibly TRBD1 (5 bases). Trimming removed 3 bases from V and 10 bases from J, with 12 bases in between. Germline V lookup: CDR1 SQVTM, CDR2 ANQGSEA. This CDR3 has 12 amino acids. The DNA for the CDR3 is TGCAGCGTTGATATCTCGCAGGGAAAACTGTTTTTT. The encoded protein is CSVDISQGKLFF.

The gene calls are TRBV27 and TRBJ1-6, with 9 positions matching TRBD1. Germline V gives CDR1 MNHEY, CDR2 SMNVEV (reference sequence). V trimming: 3 bases; J trimming: 9 bases; junction bases outside the gene matches: 3. The CDR3 runs 14 residues. The CDR3 bases are TGTGCCAGCAGTTTCGAGACAGGGGGTTCACCCCTCCACTTT. Its translation is CASSFETGGSPLHF.

This clone was counted once. The chain links TRBV29-1 to TRBJ1-1; TRBD1 is a possible D gene (5 bases). Trimming took off 4 bases at V and 8 bases at J, with 17 bases between the two ends. This CDR3 comprises 13 residues. Germline V lookup: CDR1 SQVTM, CDR2 ANQGSEA. CDR3 loop: CSVGYTGREEAFF. The CDR3 DNA sequence: TGCAGCGTTGGATATACTGGCAGGGAGGAAGCTTTCTTT.

The rearrangement joins TRBV6-6 to TRBJ2-1; 13 bases match TRBD2. The CDR3 totals 15 residues. The V gene's germline CDR1 is MNHNY and CDR2 SVGAGI (reference sequence). V was pared by 8 bases and J by 8 bases, with 9 bases of the junction left unmatched. CDR3 nucleotides: TGTGCCAGCTGCCCGGGACTAGCGGGGTGGGATGAGCAGTTCTTC. This translates into CASCPGLAGWDEQFF.

The gene calls are TRBV9 and TRBJ2-2; D is unresolved. CDR1 and CDR2 (germline): SGDLS, YYNGEE. V was clipped by 0 bases and J by 7 bases, with 13 bases between them. The length of the CDR3 is 15 residues. CDR3 residues: CASSVDPSENGELFF. The CDR3 DNA reads as TGTGCCAGCAGCGTAGATCCCTCAGAGAACGGGGAGCTGTTTTTT.

This clone was observed a single time. CDR3 sequence (DNA): TGTGCCAGCAGCGTACAGGGGTCAGAAGGCTACACCTTC. Its translation: CASSVQGSEGYTF. The V gene is TRBV7-2, the J gene TRBJ1-2; 7 bases fit TRBD1. J gave up 8 bases and V 5 bases, and 8 bases lay outside the gene matches. CDR1 is SGHTA and CDR2 is FQGNSA in the germline V gene. The CDR3 consists of 13 residues.